These T cell receptor beta chains were read from a single sample in a study of T cells in tuberculosis. The data were produced by immunoSEQ multiplex PCR, yet TCRdb's version contains in-frame clones alone and is incomplete. The sample includes some 34,000 clones, 80% to 95% seen only once; the top ten take roughly 7.7%. Material: PBMCs. The receptors derive from a donor between 10 and 29 years old with latent tuberculosis or without tuberculosis infection. Some clones in this sample may be carry-over from other donors' samples. The CDR3 runs from the conserved cysteine through the conserved F or W. D genes are given only for firm matches. A clone size is listed for some rows: how often the clone was seen (once, few, many), or a class if it is expanded.

d_gene: NA; abundance: NA; j_gene: TRBJ1-6; v_gene: TRBV6-1; CDR3nt: TGTGCCAGCAGTAGTCGACGGACAGAAAAGTCACCCCTCCACTTT; CDR3aa: CASSSRRTEKSPLHF
d_gene: NA; abundance: NA; j_gene: TRBJ2-7; v_gene: TRBV10-3; CDR3nt: TGTGCCATGCGAGCAGGCATGGGCGAGCAGTACTTC; CDR3aa: CAMRAGMGEQYF
d_gene: NA; abundance: NA; j_gene: TRBJ1-2; v_gene: TRBV28; CDR3nt: TGTGCCAGCAGCTTTTCTAGTCGGTTATCTGAGTGCACCTTC; CDR3aa: CASSFSSRLSECTF
d_gene: NA; abundance: NA; j_gene: TRBJ2-5; v_gene: TRBV29-1; CDR3nt: TGCAGCGTTGTGAAGGGGGAAGAGACCCAGTACTTC; CDR3aa: CSVVKGEETQYF
d_gene: TRBD2; abundance: NA; j_gene: TRBJ2-1; v_gene: TRBV7-6; CDR3nt: TGTGCCAGCTCGGGACTAGCGGTCAATGAGCAGTTCTTC; CDR3aa: CASSGLAVNEQFF
d_gene: TRBD1; abundance: NA; j_gene: TRBJ2-7; v_gene: TRBV2; CDR3nt: TGTGCCAGCAGCGCGGACAGGGGCGGCGAGCAGTACTTC; CDR3aa: CASSADRGGEQYF
d_gene: TRBD1; abundance: NA; j_gene: TRBJ2-3; v_gene: TRBV27; CDR3nt: TGTGCCAGCAGTTCCTACAGGGGGCAAGGCACAGATACGCAGTATTTT; CDR3aa: CASSSYRGQGTDTQYF
d_gene: TRBD2; abundance: NA; j_gene: TRBJ2-1; v_gene: TRBV19; CDR3nt: TGTGCCAGTAGTATAGATCCAGCGGGAGCATACAATGAGCAGTTCTTC; CDR3aa: CASSIDPAGAYNEQFF
d_gene: NA; abundance: NA; j_gene: TRBJ1-1; v_gene: TRBV30; CDR3nt: TGTGCCTGGAGGGCCAATATGAACACTGAAGCTTTCTTT; CDR3aa: CAWRANMNTEAFF
d_gene: TRBD2; abundance: NA; j_gene: TRBJ2-5; v_gene: TRBV28; CDR3nt: TGTGCCAGCAGTTCCGATGGGACTAGCGGGAGGAACCAAGAGACCCAGTACTTC; CDR3aa: CASSSDGTSGRNQETQYF
d_gene: NA; abundance: NA; j_gene: TRBJ1-4; v_gene: TRBV6-5; CDR3nt: TGTGCCAGCAGTTACGTGGCAGGGCAGGACGAAAAACTGTTTTTT; CDR3aa: CASSYVAGQDEKLFF
d_gene: NA; abundance: NA; j_gene: TRBJ2-3; v_gene: TRBV25-1; CDR3nt: TGTGCCAGCAGTGAAAGGGAGCCTCACACCCTGGGTAGAGATACGCAGTATTTT; CDR3aa: CASSEREPHTLGRDTQYF
d_gene: NA; abundance: NA; j_gene: TRBJ1-3; v_gene: TRBV7-8; CDR3nt: TGTGCCAGCAGCTTAAGTTCCGGGGACACCATATATTTT; CDR3aa: CASSLSSGDTIYF
d_gene: NA; abundance: NA; j_gene: TRBJ1-3; v_gene: TRBV7-9; CDR3nt: TGTGCCAGCAGCTTGTGGCAGGGTGGAAACACCATATATTTT; CDR3aa: CASSLWQGGNTIYF
d_gene: NA; abundance: NA; j_gene: TRBJ1-2; v_gene: TRBV19; CDR3nt: TGTGCCAGTAGTATAGTATTAACAGGCAACTATGGCTACACCTTC; CDR3aa: CASSIVLTGNYGYTF
d_gene: TRBD2; abundance: once; j_gene: TRBJ2-2; v_gene: TRBV10-1; CDR3nt: TGCGCCAGCAGTCCCGGGACTAGCGGGATCACCGGGGAGCTGTTTTTT; CDR3aa: CASSPGTSGITGELFF
d_gene: TRBD2; abundance: NA; j_gene: TRBJ2-1; v_gene: TRBV7-9; CDR3nt: TGTGCCAGCAGCCCTCAGAGTAGCGGGGGGGCCTACGGCTACAATGAGCAGTTCTTC; CDR3aa: CASSPQSSGGAYGYNEQFF
d_gene: NA; abundance: NA; j_gene: TRBJ2-7; v_gene: TRBV6-1; CDR3nt: TGTGCCAGCTCGTTGTACGAGCAGTACTTC; CDR3aa: CASSLYEQYF
d_gene: TRBD2; abundance: NA; j_gene: TRBJ2-3; v_gene: TRBV6-1; CDR3nt: TGTGCCAGCAGTGCCGGGACTAGCGTCACAGATACGCAGTATTTT; CDR3aa: CASSAGTSVTDTQYF
d_gene: NA; abundance: NA; j_gene: TRBJ1-6; v_gene: TRBV2; CDR3nt: TGTGCCAGCAGTGAAATATATTCACCCCTCCACTTT; CDR3aa: CASSEIYSPLHF
d_gene: TRBD1; abundance: NA; j_gene: TRBJ2-1; v_gene: TRBV10-3; CDR3nt: TGTGCCACCCCAGGCGGACAGGCCTACAATGAGCAGTTCTTC; CDR3aa: CATPGGQAYNEQFF
d_gene: NA; abundance: few; j_gene: TRBJ2-7; v_gene: TRBV10-3; CDR3nt: TGTGCCACTCTTGAGAGTCGGCGGGATAACTCCTACGAGCAGTACTTC; CDR3aa: CATLESRRDNSYEQYF
d_gene: NA; abundance: NA; j_gene: TRBJ1-2; v_gene: TRBV11-3; CDR3nt: TGTGCCAGCAGCTTAGTCGTCAGATTCCACTATGGCTACACCTTC; CDR3aa: CASSLVVRFHYGYTF
d_gene: TRBD1; abundance: NA; j_gene: TRBJ1-1; v_gene: TRBV19; CDR3nt: TGTGCCAGTAGTATCCGGGACCCTTTGACAGGGACGGAAGCTTTCTTT; CDR3aa: CASSIRDPLTGTEAFF
d_gene: TRBD1; abundance: NA; j_gene: TRBJ2-3; v_gene: TRBV7-9; CDR3nt: TGTGCCAGCTGGGACAGGGGGAGAGTGGGCACAGATACGCAGTATTTT; CDR3aa: CASWDRGRVGTDTQYF
d_gene: TRBD2; abundance: NA; j_gene: TRBJ2-1; v_gene: TRBV6-5; CDR3nt: TGTGCCAGCGGAGGGACTAGCGGGAGTAAACAACAGTTCTTC; CDR3aa: CASGGTSGSKQQFF
d_gene: TRBD2; abundance: NA; j_gene: TRBJ2-7; v_gene: TRBV7-2; CDR3nt: TGTGCCAGCAGCCTCCGGACTAGCGGGTCCTACGAGCAGTACTTC; CDR3aa: CASSLRTSGSYEQYF
d_gene: TRBD1; abundance: NA; j_gene: TRBJ1-1; v_gene: TRBV6-5; CDR3nt: TGTGCCAGCAGTTACGTGTGGACAGGCGACACTGAAGCTTTCTTT; CDR3aa: CASSYVWTGDTEAFF
d_gene: NA; abundance: NA; j_gene: TRBJ1-1; v_gene: TRBV30; CDR3nt: TGTGCCTGGAGTAGACAGAACTCGAACACTGAAGCTTTCTTT; CDR3aa: CAWSRQNSNTEAFF
d_gene: NA; abundance: few; j_gene: TRBJ2-1; v_gene: TRBV21-1; CDR3nt: TGTGCCAGCAGCCTTTCCGGGACAGATAGTTTTCAAGACGATGAGCAGTTCTTC; CDR3aa: CASSLSGTDSFQDDEQFF
d_gene: TRBD2; abundance: NA; j_gene: TRBJ2-1; v_gene: TRBV10-1; CDR3nt: TGCGCCAGCAGTGACGGACTAGCGGGAGCGTCCTACAATGAGCAGTTCTTC; CDR3aa: CASSDGLAGASYNEQFF
d_gene: TRBD1; abundance: NA; j_gene: TRBJ1-6; v_gene: TRBV30; CDR3nt: TGTGCCTGGAGGGCCGGGACAGGGGGAAATTCACCCCTCCACTTT; CDR3aa: CAWRAGTGGNSPLHF
d_gene: NA; abundance: once; j_gene: TRBJ1-1; v_gene: TRBV27; CDR3nt: TGTGCCAGCAGTTTTTTGACAAAAGAAGCTTTCTTT; CDR3aa: CASSFLTKEAFF
d_gene: TRBD1; abundance: NA; j_gene: TRBJ1-2; v_gene: TRBV6-1; CDR3nt: TGTGCCAGCAGTGAAGTTTTCGGGGACCGGACAGGGAGTAACTATGGCTACACCTTC; CDR3aa: CASSEVFGDRTGSNYGYTF
d_gene: TRBD2; abundance: NA; j_gene: TRBJ2-3; v_gene: TRBV5-1; CDR3nt: TGCGCCAGCAGCCCTTTGACTAGCGGGGGCACAGATACGCAGTATTTT; CDR3aa: CASSPLTSGGTDTQYF
d_gene: TRBD2; abundance: once; j_gene: TRBJ2-7; v_gene: TRBV19; CDR3nt: TGTGCCAGTAGTCGACTAGCGGGAAACTACGAGCAGTACTTC; CDR3aa: CASSRLAGNYEQYF
d_gene: NA; abundance: NA; j_gene: TRBJ1-2; v_gene: TRBV30; CDR3nt: TGTGCCTGGAGTGTATCTGGAGACAGAAGCACCTTC; CDR3aa: CAWSVSGDRSTF
d_gene: NA; abundance: NA; j_gene: TRBJ1-2; v_gene: TRBV5-1; CDR3nt: TGCGCCAGCAGCTTGGACAGCAACACTAACTATGGCTACACCTTC; CDR3aa: CASSLDSNTNYGYTF
d_gene: TRBD1; abundance: NA; j_gene: TRBJ2-7; v_gene: TRBV27; CDR3nt: TGTGCCAGCAGCTTAGGACAGGGGGCGGGCTACGAGCAGTACTTC; CDR3aa: CASSLGQGAGYEQYF
d_gene: NA; abundance: once; j_gene: TRBJ2-7; v_gene: TRBV6-5; CDR3nt: TGTGCCAGCAGTTACGCCCGGGACTCAGTCTCCGAGCAGTACTTC; CDR3aa: CASSYARDSVSEQYF